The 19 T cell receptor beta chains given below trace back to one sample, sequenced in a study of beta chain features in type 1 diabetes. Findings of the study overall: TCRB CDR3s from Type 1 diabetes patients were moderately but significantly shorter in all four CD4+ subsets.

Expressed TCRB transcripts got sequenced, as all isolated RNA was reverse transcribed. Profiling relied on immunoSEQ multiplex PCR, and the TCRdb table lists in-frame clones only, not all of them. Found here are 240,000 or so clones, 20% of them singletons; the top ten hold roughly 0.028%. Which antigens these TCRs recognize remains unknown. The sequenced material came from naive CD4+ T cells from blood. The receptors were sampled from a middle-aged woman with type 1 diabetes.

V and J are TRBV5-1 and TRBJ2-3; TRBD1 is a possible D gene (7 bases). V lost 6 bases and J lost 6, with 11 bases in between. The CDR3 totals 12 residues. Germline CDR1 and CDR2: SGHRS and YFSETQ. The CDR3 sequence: CASTPGGDTQYF. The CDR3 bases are TGCGCCAGCACCCCAGGGGGGGATACGCAGTATTTT.

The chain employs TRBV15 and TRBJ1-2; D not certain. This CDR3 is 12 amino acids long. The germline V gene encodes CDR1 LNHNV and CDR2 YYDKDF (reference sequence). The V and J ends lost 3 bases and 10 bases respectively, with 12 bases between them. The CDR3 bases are TGTGCCACCAGCAGGGGCCTCGCTGTCTACACCTTC. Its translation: CATSRGLAVYTF. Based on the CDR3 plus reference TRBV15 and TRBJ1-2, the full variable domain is DAMVIQNPRYQVTQFGKPVTLSCSQTLNHNVMYWYQQKSSQAPKLLFHYYDKDFNNEADTPDNFQSRRPNTSFCFLDIRSPGLGDTAMYLCATSRGLAVYTFGSGTRLTVV.

The chain's CDR3 is CASSLASRVYGYTF. For the CDR3, the DNA is TGTGCCAGCAGTTTAGCCTCACGGGTATATGGCTACACCTTC. J is TRBJ1-2 and V is TRBV28; D is undetermined. V dropped 2 bases and J dropped 5 bases, with 12 bases sitting between them. The CDR3 totals 14 residues. The germline V gene encodes CDR1 MDHEN and CDR2 SYDVKM.

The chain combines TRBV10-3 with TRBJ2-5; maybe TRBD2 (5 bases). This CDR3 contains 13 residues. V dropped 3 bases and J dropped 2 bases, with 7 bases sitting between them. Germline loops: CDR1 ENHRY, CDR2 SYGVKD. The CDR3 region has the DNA TGTGCCATCAGTGATAGAGGGCAAGAGACCCAGTACTTC. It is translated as CAISDRGQETQYF.

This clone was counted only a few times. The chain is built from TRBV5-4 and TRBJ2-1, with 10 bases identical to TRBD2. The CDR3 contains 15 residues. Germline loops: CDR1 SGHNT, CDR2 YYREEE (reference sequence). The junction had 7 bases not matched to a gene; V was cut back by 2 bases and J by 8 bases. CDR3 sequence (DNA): TGTGCCAGCAGCTTAGAGCGGGGGGGCTGGGATGAGCAGTTCTTC. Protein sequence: CASSLERGGWDEQFF. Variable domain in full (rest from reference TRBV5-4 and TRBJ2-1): ETGVTQSPTHLIKTRGQQVTLRCSSQSGHNTVSWYQQALGQGPQFIFQYYREEENGRGNFPPRFSGLQFPNYSSELNVNALELDDSALYLCASSLERGGWDEQFFGPGTRLTVL.

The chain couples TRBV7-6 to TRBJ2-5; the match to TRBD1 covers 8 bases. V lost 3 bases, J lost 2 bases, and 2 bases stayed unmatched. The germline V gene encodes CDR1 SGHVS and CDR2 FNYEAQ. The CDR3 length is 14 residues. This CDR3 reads CASSFRTGQETQYF. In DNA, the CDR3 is TGTGCCAGCAGCTTCAGGACAGGGCAAGAGACCCAGTACTTC.

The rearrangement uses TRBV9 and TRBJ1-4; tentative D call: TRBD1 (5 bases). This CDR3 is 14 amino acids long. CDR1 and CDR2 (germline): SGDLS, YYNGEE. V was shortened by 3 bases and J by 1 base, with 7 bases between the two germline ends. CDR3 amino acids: CASSGGGTNEKLFF. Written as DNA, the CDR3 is TGTGCCAGCAGCGGGGGGGGAACTAATGAAAAACTGTTTTTT.

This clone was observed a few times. DNA for the CDR3: TGTGCCAGCAGCTTGGGGGGGAGCGGGGCGGGCACAGATACGCAGTATTTT. Its translation: CASSLGGSGAGTDTQYF. The V call is TRBV5-4, the J call TRBJ2-3; 7 bases are shared with TRBD2. The CDR3 extends over 17 amino acids. The V gene's germline CDR1 is SGHNT and CDR2 YYREEE (reference sequence). V was clipped by 0 bases and J by 1 base; unmatched bases: 8.

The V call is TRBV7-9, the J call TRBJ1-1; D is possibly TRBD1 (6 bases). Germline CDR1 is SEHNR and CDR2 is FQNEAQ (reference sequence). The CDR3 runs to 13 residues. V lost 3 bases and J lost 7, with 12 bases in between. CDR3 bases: TGTGCCAGCAGCTTCGGCGCGACAGGTGAAGCTTTCTTT. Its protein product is CASSFGATGEAFF.

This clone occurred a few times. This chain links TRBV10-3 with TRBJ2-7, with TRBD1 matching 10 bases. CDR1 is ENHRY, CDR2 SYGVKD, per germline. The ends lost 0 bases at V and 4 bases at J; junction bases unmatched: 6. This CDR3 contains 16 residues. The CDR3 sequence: CAISESRTGGWYEQYF. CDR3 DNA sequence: TGTGCCATCAGTGAGTCTAGGACAGGGGGATGGTACGAGCAGTACTTC.

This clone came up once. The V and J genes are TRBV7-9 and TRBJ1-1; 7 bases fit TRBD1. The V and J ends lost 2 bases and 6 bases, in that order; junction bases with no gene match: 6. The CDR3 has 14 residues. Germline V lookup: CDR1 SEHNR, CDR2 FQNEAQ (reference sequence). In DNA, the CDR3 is TGTGCCAGCAGCTTACGACAGGGTAGGGCTGAAGCTTTCTTT. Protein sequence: CASSLRQGRAEAFF.

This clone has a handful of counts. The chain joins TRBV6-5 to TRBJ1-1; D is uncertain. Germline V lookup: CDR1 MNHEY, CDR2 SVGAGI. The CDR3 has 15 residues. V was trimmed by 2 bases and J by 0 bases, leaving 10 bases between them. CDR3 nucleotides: TGTGCCAGCAGTTACGCCGCACAGTTGAACACTGAAGCTTTCTTT. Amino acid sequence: CASSYAAQLNTEAFF.

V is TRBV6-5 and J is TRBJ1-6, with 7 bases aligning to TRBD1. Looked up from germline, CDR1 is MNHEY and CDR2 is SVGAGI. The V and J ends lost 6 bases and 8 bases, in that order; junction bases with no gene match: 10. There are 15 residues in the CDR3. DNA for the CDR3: TGTGCCAGCAGCCCGTTCGGACAGGCCGATTCACCCCTCCACTTT. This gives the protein CASSPFGQADSPLHF.

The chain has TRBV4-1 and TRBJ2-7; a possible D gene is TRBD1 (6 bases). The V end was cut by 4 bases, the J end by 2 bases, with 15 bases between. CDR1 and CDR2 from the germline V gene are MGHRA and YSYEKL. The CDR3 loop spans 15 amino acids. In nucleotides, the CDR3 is TGCGCCAGCAGCCCCGCGACAGGCTTGGCCTACGAGCAGTACTTC. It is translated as CASSPATGLAYEQYF.

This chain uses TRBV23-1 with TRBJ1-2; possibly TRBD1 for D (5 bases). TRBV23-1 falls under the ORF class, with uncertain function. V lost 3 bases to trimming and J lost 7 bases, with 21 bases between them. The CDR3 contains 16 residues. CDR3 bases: TGCGCCAGCAGTCATTACTACCGGGACTCCTACCGTGGCTACACCTTC. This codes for CASSHYYRDSYRGYTF.

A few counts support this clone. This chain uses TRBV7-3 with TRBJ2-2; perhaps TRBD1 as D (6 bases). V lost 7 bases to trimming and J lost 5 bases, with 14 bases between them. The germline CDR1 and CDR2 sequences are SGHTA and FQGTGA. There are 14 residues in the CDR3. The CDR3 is CASTSGAETGELFF. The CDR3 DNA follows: TGTGCCAGCACCTCAGGGGCGGAAACCGGGGAGCTGTTTTTT. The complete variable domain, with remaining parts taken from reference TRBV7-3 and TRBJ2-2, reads GAGVSQTPSNKVTEKGKYVELRCDPISGHTALYWYRQSLGQGPEFLIYFQGTGAADDSGLPNDRFFAVRPEGSVSTLKIQRTERGDSAVYLCASTSGAETGELFFGEGSRLTVL.

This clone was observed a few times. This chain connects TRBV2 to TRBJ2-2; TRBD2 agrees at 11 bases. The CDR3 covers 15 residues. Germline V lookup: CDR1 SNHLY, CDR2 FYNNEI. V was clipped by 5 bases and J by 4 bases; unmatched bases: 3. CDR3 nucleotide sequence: TGTGCCAGCAGTAAAACTAGCGGGGGCACCGGGGAGCTGTTTTTT. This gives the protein CASSKTSGGTGELFF.

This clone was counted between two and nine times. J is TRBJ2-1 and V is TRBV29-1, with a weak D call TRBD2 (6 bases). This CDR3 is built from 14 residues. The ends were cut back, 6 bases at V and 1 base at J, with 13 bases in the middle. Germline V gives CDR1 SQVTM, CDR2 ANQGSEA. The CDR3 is CSVARGGSYNEQFF. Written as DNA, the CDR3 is TGCAGCGTGGCTCGGGGAGGTTCCTACAATGAGCAGTTCTTC.

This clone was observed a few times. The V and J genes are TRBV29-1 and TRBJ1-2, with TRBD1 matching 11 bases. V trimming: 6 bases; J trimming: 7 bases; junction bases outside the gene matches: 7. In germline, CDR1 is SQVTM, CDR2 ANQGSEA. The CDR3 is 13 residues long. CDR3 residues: CSVESGTGGGYTF. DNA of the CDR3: TGCAGCGTGGAGTCCGGGACAGGGGGTGGCTACACCTTC.